These 30 T cell receptor beta chains were all obtained from the same sample, sequenced in a study of shared clonotypes between healthy human individuals. Naive CD8 populations comprised CD45RO-negative cells positively selected for CCR7, excluding terminally differentiated effector memory CD45RA+ cells. Libraries were prepared by immunoSEQ multiplex PCR; TCRdb keeps only in-frame clonotypes and omits some of them. The repertoire holds around 560,000 clones, with around 96% as singletons. Sequenced material: naive CD8+ T cells sorted from blood. The receptor set was obtained from a woman under 40 in good health.

This rearrangement joins TRBV7-9 to TRBJ2-2; D not certain. Trimming cost V 3 bases and J 3 bases, with 8 bases left between them. Germline CDR1 and CDR2: SEHNR and FQNEAQ (reference sequence). The CDR3 consists of 14 residues. Here the CDR3 DNA reads TGTGCCAGCAGCTTTTGGGCCCACACCGGGGAGCTGTTTTTT. It codes for CASSFWAHTGELFF.

About this clone: This same CDR3 is encoded by further DNA sequences in the sample. The chain uses TRBV10-3 and TRBJ2-7; the D gene could be TRBD1 or TRBD2 (5 bases each). Looked up from germline, CDR1 is ENHRY and CDR2 is SYGVKD. There are 15 residues in the CDR3. Trimming cost V 0 bases and J 2 bases, with 11 bases left between them. The CDR3 bases are TGTGCCATCAGTGAGTCCGGGGACGGGACCTACGAGCAGTACTTC. Protein: CAISESGDGTYEQYF.

The CDR3 is CASRLAGTSYEQYF. In nucleotides, the CDR3 is TGTGCCAGCAGATTAGCGGGGACCTCCTACGAGCAGTACTTC. J is TRBJ2-7 and V is TRBV2; TRBD2 aligns across 8 bases. This CDR3 is built from 14 residues. Trimming removed 6 bases from V and 0 bases from J; junction bases left unmatched: 4. Germline V gives CDR1 SNHLY, CDR2 FYNNEI. Full variable domain (missing parts from reference TRBV2 and TRBJ2-7): EPEVTQTPSHQVTQMGQEVILRCVPISNHLYFYWYRQILGQKVEFLVSFYNNEISEKSEIFDDQFSVERPDGSNFTLKIRSTKLEDSAMYFCASRLAGTSYEQYFGPGTRLTVT.

The CDR3 here is CASSLPRASYGEQYF. In DNA form, the CDR3 reads TGTGCCAGCAGCTTACCTCGGGCCTCCTACGGGGAGCAGTACTTC. This sequence joins TRBV11-2 and TRBJ2-7; D is undetermined. The CDR3 loop spans 15 amino acids. Germline V gives CDR1 SGHAT, CDR2 FQNNGV. V dropped 2 bases and J dropped 7 bases, with 18 bases sitting between them.

This chain uses TRBV6-5 with TRBJ2-1, with 7 bases identical to TRBD1. The V segment lost 5 bases and the J segment 0 bases; nucleotides outside the gene matches: 1. CDR3 length equals 14 residues. CDR1 is MNHEY and CDR2 is SVGAGI in the germline V gene. This CDR3 reads CASSRDSSYNEQFF. CDR3 sequence (DNA): TGTGCCAGCAGTCGGGACAGCTCCTACAATGAGCAGTTCTTC.

This chain links TRBV2 with TRBJ1-1; D may be TRBD1 (5 bases). The CDR3 has 14 amino acids. Germline V lookup: CDR1 SNHLY, CDR2 FYNNEI. V was shortened by 7 bases and J by 4 bases, with 16 bases between the two germline ends. CDR3 DNA: TGTGCCAGCATCTCAGGGCCCACGAGCACTGAAGCTTTCTTT. It encodes CASISGPTSTEAFF. Supplemented by reference TRBV2 and TRBJ1-1, the full variable domain reads EPEVTQTPSHQVTQMGQEVILRCVPISNHLYFYWYRQILGQKVEFLVSFYNNEISEKSEIFDDQFSVERPDGSNFTLKIRSTKLEDSAMYFCASISGPTSTEAFFGQGTRLTVV.

The rearrangement joins TRBV19 to TRBJ1-5; D is ambiguous. Trimming cost V 1 base and J 2 bases, with 9 bases left between them. The germline V gene has CDR1 LNHDA and CDR2 SQIVND (reference sequence). There are 15 residues in the CDR3. CDR3 sequence (DNA): TGTGCCAGTAGTATAGGTAACGAGGGCAATCAGCCCCAGCATTTT. It is translated as CASSIGNEGNQPQHF. The whole variable domain, filled in from reference TRBV19 and TRBJ1-5, reads DGGITQSPKYLFRKEGQNVTLSCEQNLNHDAMYWYRQDPGQGLRLIYYSQIVNDFQKGDIAEGYSVSREKKESFPLTVTSAQKNPTAFYLCASSIGNEGNQPQHFGDGTRLSIL.

The rearrangement uses TRBV29-1 and TRBJ1-1; D possibly corresponds to TRBD1 (6 bases). The ends were cut back, 3 bases at V and 2 bases at J, with 13 bases in the middle. The CDR3 runs 14 residues. CDR1 SQVTM and CDR2 ANQGSEA come from the germline V gene. The DNA of the CDR3 is TGCAGCGTTGAGCTCCAGGGGATCAACACTGAAGCTTTCTTT. Amino acids: CSVELQGINTEAFF.

The chain recombines TRBV19 with TRBJ2-1; no reliable D call. The CDR3 spans 16 residues. Germline V gives CDR1 LNHDA, CDR2 SQIVND (reference sequence). Trimming removed 3 bases from V and 5 bases from J, with 17 bases in between. For the CDR3, the DNA is TGTGCCAGTAGTATTTATCTCGGGTCGGCTGACAATGAGCAGTTCTTC. As protein: CASSIYLGSADNEQFF.

The rearrangement uses TRBV27 and TRBJ1-4; TRBD1 matches at 7 bases. Germline CDR1 is MNHEY and CDR2 is SMNVEV (reference sequence). This CDR3 comprises 14 residues. Losses at the gene ends were 4 bases for V and 8 bases for J; bases not matched to a gene: 7. The CDR3 region has the DNA TGTGCCAGCAGTTCCGACAGGGATCGCGAAAAACTGTTTTTT. Encoded protein: CASSSDRDREKLFF.

The rearrangement uses TRBV28 and TRBJ2-7; D may be TRBD1 (6 bases). The germline V gene encodes CDR1 MDHEN and CDR2 SYDVKM. This CDR3 has 14 residues. V dropped 2 bases and J dropped 3 bases, with 11 bases sitting between them. CDR3 sequence reads: CASSLNYRVYEQYF. The CDR3 DNA is TGTGCCAGCAGTTTAAATTACAGGGTCTACGAGCAGTACTTC.

The rearrangement uses TRBV27 and TRBJ2-7; TRBD1 aligns across 9 bases. Germline lookup yields CDR1 MNHEY and CDR2 SMNVEV (reference sequence). V was pared by 4 bases and J by 4 bases, with 8 bases of the junction left unmatched. There are 15 residues in the CDR3. The CDR3 loop is CASSWTGTGRYEQYF. The CDR3 DNA sequence: TGTGCCAGCAGTTGGACCGGGACAGGGAGGTACGAGCAGTACTTC.

The chain joins TRBV30 to TRBJ2-3; 10 bases are a match to TRBD1. Looked up from germline, CDR1 is GTSNPN and CDR2 is SVGIG (reference sequence). This CDR3 is built from 15 residues. J lost 4 bases, V lost 3 bases, and 7 bases had no gene match. CDR3 DNA sequence: TGTGCCTGGAGCCAGGGACAGGGGAGGTCAGATACGCAGTATTTT. Protein sequence: CAWSQGQGRSDTQYF.

The chain is built from TRBV7-9 and TRBJ2-1; no reliable D call. Germline V gene lookup returns CDR1 SEHNR and CDR2 FQNEAQ (reference sequence). The CDR3 length is 12 residues. The ends were cut back, 3 bases at V and 8 bases at J, with 8 bases in the middle. The CDR3 here is CASSFLADEQFF. The CDR3 DNA follows: TGTGCCAGCAGCTTCCTTGCTGATGAGCAGTTCTTC.

This chain joins TRBV27 and TRBJ2-5; D perhaps matches TRBD2 (6 bases). The J call may be faulty, since TRBJ2-7 better matches the DNA end. The V gene's germline CDR1 is MNHEY and CDR2 SMNVEV (reference sequence). The CDR3 extends over 14 amino acids. The CDR3 sequence is CASSLSMAGYEQYF. CDR3 DNA: TGTGCCAGCAGTTTATCGATGGCGGGGTACGAGCAGTACTTC.

This clone was picked up one time. The chain recombines TRBV27 with TRBJ1-5, with D perhaps TRBD1 (5 bases). The germline V gene has CDR1 MNHEY and CDR2 SMNVEV (reference sequence). V lost 4 bases to trimming and J lost 0 bases, with 10 bases between them. This CDR3 spans 15 amino acids. DNA for the CDR3: TGTGCCAGCAGTTCGTCCCAGGGTAGCAATCAGCCCCAGCATTTT. This sequence encodes CASSSSQGSNQPQHF.

This chain joins TRBV28 and TRBJ2-5; 12 nucleotides agree with TRBD2. This CDR3 spans 16 amino acids. Trimming cost V 2 bases and J 5 bases; bases outside gene matches: 6. CDR1 and CDR2 (germline): MDHEN, SYDVKM. Here the CDR3 reads CASSLDLAGGVETQYF. The CDR3 DNA is TGTGCCAGCAGTTTAGACCTAGCGGGAGGGGTGGAGACCCAGTACTTC.

The chain links TRBV28 to TRBJ2-7; D possibly corresponds to TRBD2 (6 bases). Germline CDR1 MDHEN, CDR2 SYDVKM. V lost 5 bases and J 4 bases, leaving 21 bases between the germline ends. There are 16 residues in the CDR3. CDR3 DNA: TGTGCCAGCAGTCCCACCCCCCCGGGAGTCAGGTACGAGCAGTACTTC. Protein product: CASSPTPPGVRYEQYF.

As DNA, the CDR3 is TGTGCCAGCAGTTTCCGGTACAATCAGCCCCAGCATTTT. Translating it yields CASSFRYNQPQHF. The rearrangement joins TRBV28 to TRBJ1-5; D gene ambiguous. The CDR3 runs 13 residues. Per germline, CDR1 MDHEN and CDR2 SYDVKM. V lost 3 bases, J lost 3 bases, and 6 bases lay in between.

J is TRBJ1-2 and V is TRBV19; D gene ambiguous. This CDR3 comprises 13 residues. V lost 6 bases and J 8 bases, leaving 16 bases between the germline ends. Germline CDR1 is LNHDA and CDR2 is SQIVND (reference sequence). The CDR3 DNA is TGTGCCAGTAGACGGACGGCCGGGGAGGGCTACACCTTC. Its protein product is CASRRTAGEGYTF.

The chain couples TRBV9 to TRBJ2-2; 8 bases align to TRBD2. Germline V gene sequence: CDR1 SGDLS, CDR2 YYNGEE. The CDR3 is made up of 13 amino acids. J lost 9 bases, V lost 4 bases, and 5 bases had no gene match. The CDR3 sequence: CASSSSGRRELFF. The CDR3, as DNA: TGTGCCAGCAGCTCAAGCGGGAGAAGGGAGCTGTTTTTT.

The V call is TRBV27, the J call TRBJ2-1, with D possibly being TRBD2 (5 bases). Between the trimmed V and J ends, which lost 5 bases and 8 bases, there was a span of 16 bases. From germline, CDR1 is MNHEY and CDR2 SMNVEV (reference sequence). The CDR3 consists of 14 residues. As DNA, the CDR3 is TGTGCCAGCAGTCCCGCTGACTATCACTATGAGCAGTTCTTC. Translating gives CASSPADYHYEQFF.

The rearrangement joins TRBV6-1 to TRBJ2-7; 7 bases are shared with TRBD1. The germline gives CDR1 MNHNS, CDR2 SASEGT. The CDR3 is 14 residues long. The ends lost 3 bases at V and 2 bases at J; junction bases unmatched: 4. The CDR3 is CASSEWTGAYEQYF. DNA of the CDR3: TGTGCCAGCAGTGAGTGGACAGGAGCCTACGAGCAGTACTTC.

J is TRBJ2-1 and V is TRBV11-2, with a weak D call TRBD2 (5 bases). CDR3 size: 16 residues. Germline-derived CDR1 and CDR2 are SGHAT and FQNNGV. Deletions cut 0 bases from V and 0 bases from J, with 9 bases between. The CDR3 DNA sequence: TGTGCCAGCAGCTTAGACCCCACTAGCTCCTACAATGAGCAGTTCTTC. As protein: CASSLDPTSSYNEQFF.

J is TRBJ2-7 and V is TRBV27, with TRBD1 identical over 9 bases. V shed 5 bases, J shed 3 bases, and the junction held 5 bases outside the gene matches. The CDR3 extends over 14 amino acids. The germline gives CDR1 MNHEY, CDR2 SMNVEV (reference sequence). CDR3 sequence reads: CASSTVGQGYEQYF. CDR3 DNA: TGTGCCAGCAGTACTGTGGGACAGGGCTACGAGCAGTACTTC.

This chain connects TRBV5-1 to TRBJ1-1; 11 nucleotides line up with TRBD1. This CDR3 comprises 16 residues. From germline, CDR1 is SGHRS and CDR2 YFSETQ. With V trimmed by 3 bases and J by 4 bases, 8 bases remained unmatched. The CDR3 DNA sequence: TGCGCCAGCAGCTGGACAGGGGGCCTGGGGGTCACTGAAGCTTTCTTT. It encodes CASSWTGGLGVTEAFF. Full variable domain (rest looked up from reference TRBV5-1 and TRBJ1-1): KAGVTQTPRYLIKTRGQQVTLSCSPISGHRSVSWYQQTPGQGLQFLFEYFSETQRNKGNFPGRFSGRQFSNSRSEMNVSTLELGDSALYLCASSWTGGLGVTEAFFGQGTRLTVV.

This clone was detected once. The rearrangement uses TRBV7-2 and TRBJ1-5; D remains ambiguous. CDR1 SGHTA and CDR2 FQGNSA come from the germline V gene. V dropped 5 bases and J dropped 0 bases, with 5 bases sitting between them. The CDR3 is 13 amino acids. CDR3 sequence (DNA): TGTGCCAGCAGCCGGAATAGCAATCAGCCCCAGCATTTT. Amino acids: CASSRNSNQPQHF.

This clone was recorded only once. V gene TRBV5-1 combines with J gene TRBJ2-1, with D possibly being TRBD1 (5 bases). This CDR3 comprises 14 residues. The germline gives CDR1 SGHRS, CDR2 YFSETQ. V gave up 2 bases and J gave up 5 bases, with 11 bases separating them. The DNA of the CDR3 is TGCGCCAGCAGCTTCCCTCTAGGGGACAATGAGCAGTTCTTC. Translation: CASSFPLGDNEQFF. The full variable domain, with the rest looked up from reference TRBV5-1 and TRBJ2-1, is KAGVTQTPRYLIKTRGQQVTLSCSPISGHRSVSWYQQTPGQGLQFLFEYFSETQRNKGNFPGRFSGRQFSNSRSEMNVSTLELGDSALYLCASSFPLGDNEQFFGPGTRLTVL.

The V call is TRBV10-3, the J call TRBJ2-1, with 7 bases that match TRBD1. V lost 0 bases, J lost 4 bases, and 6 bases stayed unmatched. CDR3 length equals 16 residues. Germline CDR1 and CDR2: ENHRY and SYGVKD. The CDR3 coding sequence is TGTGCCATCAGTGAGTCGTCGACAGGGATTTACAATGAGCAGTTCTTC. This encodes CAISESSTGIYNEQFF.

This clone was observed a single time. The chain uses TRBV4-2 and TRBJ2-7, with 9 bases aligning to TRBD2. The trim removed 0 bases at V and 1 base at J, leaving 7 bases unmatched. CDR3 length: 17 residues. Looked up from germline, CDR1 is LGHNA and CDR2 is YNFKEQ. Here the CDR3 reads CASSQEGSGSLSYEQYF. The CDR3 DNA reads TGTGCCAGCAGCCAAGAGGGTAGCGGGAGCCTGTCCTACGAGCAGTACTTC.